This T cell receptor (beta chain) was obtained from a study of cytomegalovirus exposure and HLA in healthy donors. Study-level findings and limits: Across donors, sequencing depth was assumed by presence/absence analyses to be roughly uniform.

With 60 Vbeta and 13 Jbeta primers, the PCR was carried out. Some clones are missing from TCRdb's copy, which holds only in-frame ones; the method was immunoSEQ multiplex PCR. The data show about 130,000 clones, about 74% seen once. For this clone: The target antigen is unknown.

Trimming took 0 bases from V and 5 from J; bases not matched to a gene: 23. The CDR3 covers 22 residues. The germline V gene has CDR1 SGDLS and CDR2 YYNGEE. The sequence derives from a man between 35 and 55 years old in good health and CMV-seropositive. The sequencing input was PBMCs. This chain links TRBV9 with TRBJ2-5, with 12 bases lining up with TRBD2. DNA for the CDR3: TGTGCCAGCAGCGTAGGGCCCGGTTTACACCATATTAGGACTAGCGGGGCGGAGACCCAGTACTTC. Encoded protein: CASSVGPGLHHIRTSGAETQYF.